This TCR beta chain appears in the sequencing data of a study of control samples from healthy donors and cancer patients (dated by TCRdb to 2020 to 2022). The CDR3 runs 15 residues from the cysteine to the phenylalanine. Here the CDR3 DNA is all that survives: 45 bases in frame from base 1. The trim is 4 bases for V and 1 base for J, with a gap of 14 bases between the germline ends. The germline V gene gives CDR1 as SGHRS and CDR2 as YFSETQ. The receptor library was made with the immunoSEQ multiplex PCR assay. The table comes from immuneACCESS by way of TCRdb, which keeps in-frame sequences with V and J called. Part of the clones is missing from these tables; in studies checked, under half for an unresolved V gene and the rest for unknown reasons. Recorded for this sample are about 21,000 clones; 80% to 85% of them occurred a single time. Roughly 23% of the sample comes from the top ten. On this clone itself: What antigen it recognizes has not been identified. Base quality data are lacking; no much larger clone is found one base away.

The rearrangement joined TRBV5-1 to TRBJ1-1; a tentative D match to TRBD1 spans 6 bases. Sequenced sample: PBMCs. This receptor was identified in a man aged 55-75 years with colorectal cancer. The CDR3 region has the sequence CASSELTGQNTEAFF. The nucleotide sequence reads TGCGCCAGCAGCGAGCTGACAGGACAGAACACTGAAGCTTTCTTT.